Below are 9 T cell receptor beta chains sequenced from a single sample in a study of blood T cell repertoires in COVID-19. Clones were sequenced by immunoSEQ multiplex PCR, and TCRdb holds only the in-frame ones, with some missing. This table has about 88,000 clones, roughly 87% appearing once. The sample taken for sequencing was peripheral blood. All receptors derive from a man younger than 30 with COVID-19, enrolled during active disease.

The chain links TRBV27 to TRBJ1-2, with 7 nucleotides matching TRBD1. V shed 5 bases, J shed 7 bases, and the junction held 13 bases outside the gene matches. The germline gives CDR1 MNHEY, CDR2 SMNVEV (reference sequence). CDR3 size: 15 residues. The DNA of the CDR3 is TGTGCCAGCAGTCACTTGTACGCAGGGGGGTCTGGCTACACCTTC. Its translation: CASSHLYAGGSGYTF.

The chain uses TRBV7-2 and TRBJ2-3; TRBD2 matches at 7 bases. Germline V gene data show CDR1 as SGHTA and CDR2 as FQGNSA. The ends lost 3 bases at V and 0 bases at J; junction bases unmatched: 0. The CDR3 totals 14 residues. The CDR3 loop reads CASSFSGSTDTQYF. CDR3 in DNA: TGTGCCAGCAGCTTTAGCGGGAGCACAGATACGCAGTATTTT.

Written as DNA, the CDR3 is TGTGCCACCAGTGACTCGGGGAGCTCCTACGAGCAGTACTTC. Its protein product is CATSDSGSSYEQYF. The V gene is TRBV24-1, the J gene TRBJ2-7; possible D gene TRBD2, 5 bases. Germline assignment: CDR1 KGHDR and CDR2 SFDVKD. The ends were cut back, 4 bases at V and 0 bases at J, with 9 bases in the middle. The CDR3 contains 14 residues.

This clone was observed a single time. V usage is TRBV19 and J usage is TRBJ1-5; 7 bases line up with TRBD1. With V trimmed by 5 bases and J by 1 base, 2 bases remained unmatched. This CDR3 comprises 14 residues. Per germline, CDR1 LNHDA and CDR2 SQIVND (reference sequence). For the CDR3, the DNA is TGTGCCAGTAGTCCGGGACAGAGCAATCAGCCCCAGCATTTT. Its translation is CASSPGQSNQPQHF.

The chain combines TRBV7-9 with TRBJ1-1, with D uncertain. The V end was cut by 6 bases, the J end by 0 bases, with 8 bases between. Germline V gene data show CDR1 as SEHNR and CDR2 as FQNEAQ (reference sequence). This CDR3 has 13 amino acids. Here the CDR3 DNA reads TGTGCCAGCAGTCAAACAGTGAACACTGAAGCTTTCTTT. As protein: CASSQTVNTEAFF.

The V gene is TRBV7-2, the J gene TRBJ1-2; TRBD1 matches 8 bases. Germline trimming cut 3 bases from V and 6 bases from J; bases unmatched to any gene: 3. The CDR3 totals 13 residues. Germline assignment: CDR1 SGHTA and CDR2 FQGNSA. In nucleotides, the CDR3 is TGTGCCAGCAGCTTCTCAGGGGGCAATGGCTACACCTTC. The encoded protein is CASSFSGGNGYTF.

This chain connects TRBV18 to TRBJ2-7; TRBD2 aligns across 8 bases. The CDR3 runs 13 residues. Looked up from germline, CDR1 is KGHSH and CDR2 is LQKENI. Losses at the gene ends were 2 bases for V and 4 bases for J; bases not matched to a gene: 1. CDR3 amino acids: CASSPSGGYEQYF. CDR3 nucleotides: TGTGCCAGCTCACCATCGGGAGGGTACGAGCAGTACTTC.

CDR3 loop: CASSSGLSSRDTIYF. CDR3 DNA: TGTGCCAGCAGCTCGGGACTGTCCAGCCGGGACACCATATATTTT. The chain uses TRBV7-9 and TRBJ1-3; D perhaps matches TRBD1 (5 bases). Germline-derived CDR1 and CDR2 are SEHNR and FQNEAQ (reference sequence). The CDR3 extends over 15 amino acids. Trimming took 4 bases from V and 8 from J, leaving 18 bases between them.

This chain links TRBV6-2 or TRBV6-3 with TRBJ2-7; 9 bases align to TRBD2. The CDR3 consists of 15 residues. Germline loops: CDR1 MNHEY, CDR2 SVGEGT. V was clipped by 5 bases and J by 1 base; unmatched bases: 6. The chain's CDR3 is CASSKPGLASYEQYF. CDR3 coding DNA: TGTGCCAGCAGTAAACCGGGACTAGCTTCCTACGAGCAGTACTTC.